The present entry profiles one T cell receptor beta chain with its context. Attachment of unique molecular identifiers was made to individual cDNA molecules. MiXCR, applied by TCRdb to the 5' RACE reads, yields one record per CDR3 protein. The sample yields fewer than 120,000 distinct CDR3 sequences, around 13% seen once. This entry comes from a study of early T cells in non-severe SARS-CoV-2 infection. The overall study: Sequencing of unsorted whole blood was done on bulk RNA, leaving chains unpaired.

Germline assignment: CDR1 MNHEY and CDR2 SMNVEV (reference sequence). This CDR3 spans 15 amino acids. V lost 0 bases and J lost 4, with 13 bases in between. The starting material was whole blood, obtained at baseline. This rearrangement joins TRBV27 to TRBJ2-7; D possibly corresponds to TRBD2 (7 bases). The TCR sequence derives from an adult who was a healthcare worker with PCR-confirmed SARS-CoV-2 infection or an uninfected control (not recorded which). The CDR3 region is CASSLSQGGGYEQYF. In DNA form, the CDR3 reads TGTGCCAGCAGTTTATCCCAGGGAGGGGGGTACGAGCAGTACTTC.